The 23 T cell receptor beta chains below were found in one sample sequenced in a study of blood T cell repertoires in COVID-19. Method: immunoSEQ multiplex PCR; TCRdb's copy keeps in-frame clones and lacks some. The sample lists 200,000 to 300,000 clones, around 87% occurring once. Material for sequencing was peripheral blood. The origin of the receptors is a woman in her 40s who had recovered from COVID-19.

The chain combines TRBV5-1 with TRBJ1-4; 8 nucleotides match TRBD1. J was trimmed by 8 bases and V by 1 base; bases with no gene match: 10. The V gene's germline CDR1 is SGHRS and CDR2 YFSETQ. The length of the CDR3 is 16 residues. CDR3 protein: CASSLSPPGQEEKLFF. In DNA form, the CDR3 reads TGCGCCAGCAGCTTGTCCCCGCCGGGACAGGAGGAAAAACTGTTTTTT.

The chain uses TRBV4-3 and TRBJ1-2, with 11 bases that match TRBD1. In germline, CDR1 is LGHNA, CDR2 YSLEER. The CDR3 is 16 amino acids. J lost 6 bases, V lost 4 bases, and 10 bases had no gene match. DNA for the CDR3: TGCGCCAGCAGCCTCGACGCGGACAGGGGGCGAAATGGCTACACCTTC. Translation gives CASSLDADRGRNGYTF.

The chain has TRBV11-3 and TRBJ2-7; tentatively, D is TRBD2 (7 bases). CDR3 length: 13 amino acids. V lost 1 base and J 6 bases, leaving 10 bases between the germline ends. Germline V gene sequence: CDR1 SGHNT, CDR2 YENEEA. CDR3 nucleotide sequence: TGTGCCAGCAGCTTAGTAGGGGGGGTCGAGCAGTACTTC. Residues: CASSLVGGVEQYF.

In this sample, this clone turned up a few times. Here the CDR3 DNA reads TGTGCCATCAGTGGATCACTAGCGGGGGGCCCTGAGCAGTTCTTC. Its protein product is CAISGSLAGGPEQFF. The rearrangement uses TRBV10-3 and TRBJ2-1, with TRBD2 identical over 12 bases. V trimming: 4 bases; J trimming: 9 bases; junction bases outside the gene matches: 7. The CDR3 consists of 15 residues. Germline V gene sequence: CDR1 ENHRY, CDR2 SYGVKD.

This rearrangement joins TRBV27 to TRBJ1-2, with 9 bases fitting TRBD1. Trimming removed 3 bases from V and 6 bases from J; junction bases left unmatched: 2. Germline CDR1 reads MNHEY; CDR2 reads SMNVEV (reference sequence). There are 13 residues in the CDR3. The CDR3 sequence is CASSLGQGHGYTF. The DNA for the CDR3 is TGTGCCAGCAGTTTGGGACAGGGTCATGGCTACACCTTC.

CDR3 nucleotides: TGTGCCAGCTCACCAAGTACAGCCTACGAGCAGTACTTC. Translation gives CASSPSTAYEQYF. This chain joins TRBV18 and TRBJ2-7; D unclear. Trimming left V 2 bases short and J 2 bases short, with 7 bases between. This CDR3 has 13 residues. CDR1 and CDR2 from the germline V gene are KGHSH and LQKENI. Supplemented by reference TRBV18 and TRBJ2-7, the full variable domain reads NAGVMQNPRHLVRRRGQEARLRCSPMKGHSHVYWYRQLPEEGLKFMVYLQKENIIDESGMPKERFSAEFPKEGPSILRIQQVVRGDSAAYFCASSPSTAYEQYFGPGTRLTVT.

The chain couples TRBV30 to TRBJ1-6; 10 bases line up with TRBD1. This CDR3 spans 15 amino acids. Looked up from germline, CDR1 is GTSNPN and CDR2 is SVGIG (reference sequence). The junction had 6 bases not matched to a gene; V was cut back by 3 bases and J by 7 bases. CDR3 sequence reads: CAWSETGQGNSPLHF. In DNA form, the CDR3 reads TGTGCCTGGAGCGAGACGGGACAGGGGAATTCACCCCTCCACTTT.

The rearrangement uses TRBV15 and TRBJ2-5; the D is unclear. The V end lost 8 bases, the J end lost 5 bases, and 9 bases lay between the germline ends. CDR1 is LNHNV, CDR2 YYDKDF, per germline (reference sequence). CDR3 length equals 11 residues. The CDR3: CATQTRETQYF. CDR3 DNA sequence: TGTGCCACCCAAACTCGGGAGACCCAGTACTTC.

This clone was observed a single time. The chain combines TRBV6-2 or TRBV6-3 with TRBJ2-3, with TRBD2 identical over 11 bases. This CDR3 region has 18 residues. The V segment lost 1 base and the J segment 2 bases; nucleotides outside the gene matches: 8. Germline CDR1 reads MNHEY; CDR2 reads SVGEGT. The CDR3 loop is CASSYYTPGLADTDTQYF. The CDR3 DNA follows: TGTGCCAGCAGTTACTATACCCCGGGACTAGCGGACACAGATACGCAGTATTTT.

This chain uses TRBV27 with TRBJ1-1; maybe TRBD1 (5 bases). Germline CDR1 MNHEY, CDR2 SMNVEV (reference sequence). The CDR3 is made up of 15 amino acids. Trimming took off 5 bases at V and 0 bases at J, with 13 bases between the two ends. The CDR3 sequence: CASSPRSTVNTEAFF. The CDR3 nucleotides read TGTGCCAGCAGTCCTCGATCGACAGTGAACACTGAAGCTTTCTTT.

The CDR3 spells CASSLGPGQGNMNTEAFF. The CDR3 DNA sequence: TGTGCCAGCAGCTTAGGGCCAGGACAGGGGAACATGAACACTGAAGCTTTCTTT. The V call is TRBV7-6, the J call TRBJ1-1, with 9 bases identical to TRBD1. The V and J ends lost 1 base and 0 bases, in that order; junction bases with no gene match: 9. Germline CDR1 and CDR2: SGHVS and FNYEAQ. The CDR3 covers 18 residues.

This clone is a singleton in its sample. This chain links TRBV4-3 with TRBJ1-4; D remains unclear. CDR1 LGHNA and CDR2 YSLEER come from the germline V gene. V shed 0 bases and J shed 0 bases, with 5 bases lying between them. The CDR3 has 15 amino acids. CDR3 residues: CASSQDIATNEKLFF. As DNA, the CDR3 is TGCGCCAGCAGCCAAGATATCGCAACTAATGAAAAACTGTTTTTT.

This clone was found once. The V call is TRBV6-5, the J call TRBJ2-3; 10 bases agree with TRBD2. Trimming took 6 bases from V and 3 from J; bases not matched to a gene: 6. CDR1 is MNHEY, CDR2 SVGAGI, per germline. The CDR3 runs 15 residues. The CDR3, as DNA: TGTGCCAGCAGCGCCTGGACTAGCGGAACAGATACGCAGTATTTT. This codes for CASSAWTSGTDTQYF.

The J gene is TRBJ2-5, the V gene TRBV3-1 (or the pseudogene TRBV3-2); D unresolved. The germline V gene encodes CDR1 LGHDT and CDR2 YNNKEL (reference sequence). Between the trimmed V and J ends, which lost 4 bases and 0 bases, there was a span of 9 bases. The CDR3 totals 14 residues. The CDR3 reads CASSLRRYQETQYF. DNA of the CDR3: TGTGCCAGCAGCCTCCGGCGGTACCAAGAGACCCAGTACTTC.

V usage is TRBV5-1 and J usage is TRBJ1-2; D not resolved. Per germline, CDR1 SGHRS and CDR2 YFSETQ. V was trimmed by 3 bases and J by 4 bases, leaving 7 bases between them. This CDR3 spans 12 amino acids. CDR3 region: CASSSGSYGYTF. CDR3 coding DNA: TGCGCCAGCAGCTCGGGATCCTATGGCTACACCTTC.

Here the CDR3 reads CASSQDFAQPQHF. DNA for the CDR3: TGCGCCAGCAGCCAAGATTTCGCGCAGCCCCAGCATTTT. The chain uses TRBV4-3 and TRBJ1-5, with unresolved D. CDR1 and CDR2 (germline): LGHNA, YSLEER. The V and J ends lost 0 bases and 7 bases respectively, with 7 bases between them. The CDR3 sequence is 13 residues long.

V and J are TRBV5-1 and TRBJ2-5; 10 bases map to TRBD2. This CDR3 contains 16 residues. With 4 bases clipped from V and 5 bases from J, the junction kept 11 bases outside the gene matches. Germline CDR1 is SGHRS and CDR2 is YFSETQ. The CDR3: CASSPGVAGGQETQYF. DNA of the CDR3: TGCGCCAGCAGCCCGGGAGTAGCGGGGGGCCAGGAGACCCAGTACTTC.

The V gene is TRBV5-4, the J gene TRBJ2-1; 12 positions agree with TRBD2. Trimming cost V 4 bases and J 9 bases; bases outside gene matches: 8. This CDR3 region has 15 residues. Looked up from germline, CDR1 is SGHNT and CDR2 is YYREEE (reference sequence). The CDR3 loop reads CASSPGLAGFGEQFF. The CDR3 region has the DNA TGTGCCAGCAGCCCGGGACTAGCGGGCTTCGGTGAGCAGTTCTTC.

The chain combines TRBV6-5 with TRBJ1-5, with D possibly being TRBD1 (6 bases). In germline, CDR1 is MNHEY, CDR2 SVGAGI. CDR3 length: 13 amino acids. Trimming stripped 6 bases from V and 7 bases from J, with 13 bases between. The CDR3 DNA reads as TGTGCCAGCAGCCGGACAGAGAGCCAGCCCCAGCATTTT. Amino acids: CASSRTESQPQHF.

V gene TRBV15 combines with J gene TRBJ2-7; 8 bases are shared with TRBD1. The CDR3 runs 15 residues. Germline V gene sequence: CDR1 LNHNV, CDR2 YYDKDF (reference sequence). V lost 0 bases and J lost 3; bases outside the gene matches: 4. CDR3 nucleotides: TGTGCCACCAGCAGAGATTCAGGGGGCGGCTACGAGCAGTACTTC. Encoded protein: CATSRDSGGGYEQYF. Supplemented by reference TRBV15 and TRBJ2-7, the full variable domain reads DAMVIQNPRYQVTQFGKPVTLSCSQTLNHNVMYWYQQKSSQAPKLLFHYYDKDFNNEADTPDNFQSRRPNTSFCFLDIRSPGLGDTAMYLCATSRDSGGGYEQYFGPGTRLTVT.

This clone was seen a handful of times. V gene TRBV19 combines with J gene TRBJ1-1, with D possibly matching TRBD1 (6 bases). The CDR3 loop spans 13 amino acids. The germline V and J ends were trimmed by 6 bases and 4 bases, with 12 bases remaining between them. The germline gives CDR1 LNHDA, CDR2 SQIVND (reference sequence). The chain's CDR3 is CASSLTGITEAFF. The CDR3 DNA is TGTGCCAGTAGCCTGACAGGAATCACTGAAGCTTTCTTT.

The chain links TRBV5-1 to TRBJ2-7, with TRBD1 matching over 7 bases. CDR3 length: 14 amino acids. With V trimmed by 3 bases and J by 5 bases, 8 bases remained unmatched. The germline CDR1 and CDR2 sequences are SGHRS and YFSETQ. Written as DNA, the CDR3 is TGCGCCAGCAGCTACAACAGGGGTTTCGACGAGCAGTACTTC. Translating it yields CASSYNRGFDEQYF. The full variable domain, rest sourced from reference TRBV5-1 and TRBJ2-7, is KAGVTQTPRYLIKTRGQQVTLSCSPISGHRSVSWYQQTPGQGLQFLFEYFSETQRNKGNFPGRFSGRQFSNSRSEMNVSTLELGDSALYLCASSYNRGFDEQYFGPGTRLTVT.

Remarks on this clone: The junction differs from germline at one of its ends, possibly a read error. This chain connects TRBV13 to TRBJ1-5; the match to TRBD1 covers 7 bases. Germline V gene data show CDR1 as PRHDT and CDR2 as FYEKMQ (reference sequence). The CDR3 is 14 amino acids. The CDR3, as DNA: TGTGCCAGCAGCCTAGGGGGCCCCAATCAGCCCCAGCATTTT. Translating it yields CASSLGGPNQPQHF.